This T cell receptor (beta chain) was captured in a study of blood T cell repertoires in COVID-19. For the study at large: Samples taken during acute and convalescent COVID-19 were collected in the United States, Italy and Spain. From T cells, B-cell-depleted T cells, or PBMCs came the material, which was cDNA or gDNA.

Germline CDR1 MRHNA, CDR2 SNTAGT. The CDR3 is made up of 15 amino acids. V was trimmed by 6 bases and J by 2 bases, leaving 17 bases between them. As handled by the study authors: Nucleated cell counts were estimated from reference gene primer amplification. The table came from immunoSEQ multiplex PCR; TCRdb's copy has only in-frame clones and leaves some out. The DNA gave D and trimming, while V, J and clone size come from that table. The data show 90,000 to 120,000 clones, less than 90% seen once. This chain connects TRBV6-4 to TRBJ2-7, with a possible D match to TRBD1 (7 bases). Sequencing was carried out using peripheral blood. This TCR came from a human donor in a cohort sampled during active COVID-19. The CDR3 DNA sequence: TGTGCCAGCAGGGCGGGACAGCAACTTGCCTACGAGCAGTACTTC. It translates to CASRAGQQLAYEQYF.